This T cell receptor beta chain was identified during a study of T cells in Graves' hyperthyroidism and ophthalmopathy. About the research overall: Peripheral blood specimens were obtained at initial diagnosis, prior to any treatment.

Ophthalmopathy patients had Clinical Activity Score at least 3, NOSPECS grade at least 4, duration under 3 months. This clonotype was seen a few times. TCR beta CDR3 region amplification was performed from RNA transcripts. The HTBI primer set was used in a first-round RT-PCR of the TCR CDR3. TCRdb independently ran MiXCR on the multiplex PCR reads; one entry per CDR3 protein. The table lists hundreds of thousands of distinct CDR3 sequences, over 12% of them singletons, with around 4.5% in the top ten. Trimming shortened V by 5 bases and J by 7 bases, and 18 bases separated the two germline ends. The CDR3 contains 14 residues.

The source material was blood. This TCR was recovered from a woman aged 40 to 50 with Graves' ophthalmopathy. The chain couples TRBV12-3 or TRBV12-4 to TRBJ2-7, with a possible D match to TRBD2 (6 bases). Here the CDR3 DNA reads TGTGCCAGCAGTCAGTCGGGACTCCTCAGTGAGCAGTACTTC. Protein: CASSQSGLLSEQYF.